The present T cell receptor (beta chain) was sequenced within a study of technical replicates of blood from a few donors. V lost 5 bases and J lost 0; bases outside the gene matches: 6. The germline V gene encodes CDR1 MNHEY and CDR2 SMNVEV (reference sequence). The CDR3 sequence is 16 residues long. Profiling relied on immunoSEQ multiplex PCR, and the TCRdb table lists in-frame clones only, not all of them. The sample has approximately 69,000 clones; around 97% are singletons. This chain links TRBV27 with TRBJ2-7; TRBD2 aligns across 11 bases. The receptor comes from a human donor in good health. Sequenced sample: T cells isolated from PBMCs. Here the CDR3 reads CASSVLAGAFSYEQYF. The CDR3 DNA reads TGTGCCAGCAGTGTACTAGCGGGAGCCTTCTCCTACGAGCAGTACTTC.